The sequence of this T cell receptor beta chain was determined in a study of beta chain features in type 1 diabetes (dated by TCRdb to the late 2010s). General notes on the study: No differences in mean age, gender distribution, total cell number or subset yield were found between patients and healthy donors. A total of some 100,000,000 sorted cells were examined across all samples, and a strong correlation was observed between cell number per subset and RNA yield. In the study, TCRB repertoires of sorted circulating CD4+ T cell subsets from recently diagnosed type 1 diabetes patients were compared with those of matched healthy donors. Regulatory and stem cell-like memory subsets were isolated from only 8 patients and roughly 8 healthy donors, whereas naive and central memory subsets came from all 30 or so donors.

Via the germline V gene, CDR1 is SNHLY and CDR2 FYNNEI. The CDR3 runs 14 amino acids, cysteine and phenylalanine included. The DNA shown is the 42-base CDR3, in frame from base 1. Ends trimmed: V by 7 bases, J by 7 bases; bases unmatched to a gene: 8. This clone occurred a few times. This clone's antigen is unknown. Base qualities are not recorded, but no much larger clone differs from it by a single base. Broader findings and caveats from the paper: Shorter templates might have been favored by PCR, but patient and control samples were amplified and corrected together, so both groups would have been affected equally by any skew. Type 1 diabetes patients showed a moderate but significant shortening of TCRB CDR3 length in all four CD4+ subsets. Because cDNA rather than genomic DNA was sequenced, highly expressing activated cells could have been over-represented, although no difference in activation and CD3 levels was found between groups. At VDJ recombination sites, type 1 diabetes patients had fewer insertions and more deleted nucleotides, which implies abnormalities in thymic rearrangement. HLA sub-analyses involved small numbers of individuals, so any influence of HLA type on TCRB rearrangement remained unresolved. Naive, central memory and regulatory TCRB repertoires appeared more similar among patients than among healthy donors.

A single peripheral blood draw of around 120 mL on average was collected from each donor into heparinised tubes. Using a panel that included CD45RO, CCR7, CD25, CD127, CD95 and CD27, naive, central memory, regulatory and stem cell-like memory CD4+ T cells were sorted on a BD FACSAria II. A purity above 98% was achieved for all sorted populations. PBMCs were isolated right away by Lymphoprep density gradient centrifugation and were stained directly, without culture. Samples were stained and sorted in pairs, with one healthy donor and one patient per experiment, so that batch effects were minimized. The High Capacity cDNA Reverse Transcription Kit was used to reverse transcribe all of the isolated RNA, meaning that expressed TCRB transcripts were what got sequenced. Deep immunoSEQ sequencing was applied to naive, central memory and regulatory T cell samples, giving an average of roughly 3.5 million total reads per sample. After sorted cells were lysed in RLT buffer, RNA was extracted with DNase-treated RNeasy Micro or Mini kits, with the choice depending on cell number. To prevent cross-contamination, each cell subset was processed individually, whereas patient and healthy donor samples were processed jointly. TCRB sequences were amplified from cDNA with the immunoSEQ multiplex PCR, producing 87-bp fragments spanning the CDR3 region. Amplicons were sequenced on the Illumina HiSeq platform. As for the authors' bioinformatics: PCR bias was corrected computationally using synthetic template baselines, and reads within Hamming distance 2 were collapsed, with unmergeable singletons discarded. By aligning reads against IMGT, V, D and J genes, CDR3 length, and insertions or deletions at six rearrangement sites were assigned. Within each subset, clonotype counts were normalized to sorted cell number, and only after that were true diversity and Gini coefficients computed with the tcR R package. Repertoire sharing was quantified using the overlap coefficient calculated on TCRB nucleotide sequences. Out-of-frame TCRB sequences from naive cells were analyzed as a proxy for the pre-selection repertoire. TCRdb's version of the immuneACCESS table is confined to in-frame rearrangements and falls short of the full clone set. An unresolved V gene accounts for under half of the shortfall where checked; the remainder is of unknown origin. V and J calls plus clone size are reproduced from that table; the DNA served to infer D and trimming. This sample gives about 360,000 clones in total; around 12% of them show up just once. The ten largest clones represent under 0.02% of the sample.

Sequenced material: naive CD4+ T cells from blood. The cell subset or site tag for this specimen amounts to: true naive CD4+ T cells. The clonotype comes from a man younger than 35 in good health. The chain is made from TRBV2 and TRBJ2-1; 9 bases in the junction line up with TRBD2. The DNA reads TGTGCCAGCAACCAAGCGGGGGGAGGAAATGAGCAGTTCTTC. This codes for CASNQAGGGNEQFF. Outside the CDR3, residues come from the reference TRBV2 and TRBJ2-1 proteins, so the full variable domain is: EPEVTQTPSHQVTQMGQEVILRCVPISNHLYFYWYRQILGQKVEFLVSFYNNEISEKSEIFDDQFSVERPDGSNFTLKIRSTKLEDSAMYFCASNQAGGGNEQFFGPGTRLTVL.